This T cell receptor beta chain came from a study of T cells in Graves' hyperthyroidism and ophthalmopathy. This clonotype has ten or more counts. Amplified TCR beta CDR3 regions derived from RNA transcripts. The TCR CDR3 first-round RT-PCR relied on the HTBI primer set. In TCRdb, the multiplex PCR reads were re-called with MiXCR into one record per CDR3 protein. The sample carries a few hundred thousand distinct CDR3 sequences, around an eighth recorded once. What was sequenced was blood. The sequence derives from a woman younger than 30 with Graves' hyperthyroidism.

CDR3 loop: CASSLLSGPTDTQYF. The CDR3 bases are TGTGCCAGCAGCTTACTGAGCGGACCCACAGATACGCAGTATTTT. The V and J genes are TRBV11-1 and TRBJ2-3; D perhaps matches TRBD2 (5 bases). Germline CDR1 is SGHAT and CDR2 is FQDESV (reference sequence). CDR3 length: 15 amino acids. The germline V and J ends were trimmed by 2 bases and 2 bases, with 11 bases remaining between them.